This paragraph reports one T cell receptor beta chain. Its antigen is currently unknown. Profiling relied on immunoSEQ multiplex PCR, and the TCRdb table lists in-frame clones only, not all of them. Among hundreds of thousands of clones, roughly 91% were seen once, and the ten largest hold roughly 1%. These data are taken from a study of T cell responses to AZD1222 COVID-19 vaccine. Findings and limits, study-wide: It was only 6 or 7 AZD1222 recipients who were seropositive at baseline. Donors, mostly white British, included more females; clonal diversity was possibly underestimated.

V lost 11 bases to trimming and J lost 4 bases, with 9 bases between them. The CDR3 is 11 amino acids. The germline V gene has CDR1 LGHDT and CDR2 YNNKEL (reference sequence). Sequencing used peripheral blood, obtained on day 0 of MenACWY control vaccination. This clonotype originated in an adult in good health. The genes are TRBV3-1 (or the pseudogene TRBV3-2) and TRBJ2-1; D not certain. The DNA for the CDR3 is TGTGCCCTCCGATATTACAATGAGCAGTTCTTC. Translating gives CALRYYNEQFF.